What follows describes a single TCR beta chain. Original methodology: For nucleated cells, counts were estimated from reference gene primer amplification. The data were produced by immunoSEQ multiplex PCR, yet TCRdb's version contains in-frame clones alone and is incomplete. That table is the source of V, J and clone size, and D and trimming were worked out from the DNA. The data hold some 73,000 clones, with roughly 80% observed a single time. V was shortened by 5 bases and J by 3 bases, with 18 bases between the two germline ends. CDR3 length: 16 residues. Germline V CDR1 and CDR2: SGHVS, FQNEAQ. The data belong to a study of blood T cell repertoires in COVID-19. Study context: The United States, Italy and Spain provided the acute and convalescent COVID-19 samples.

The chain employs TRBV7-8 and TRBJ2-3; a possible D gene is TRBD1 (5 bases). The sequencing sample was made of peripheral blood. The origin of this receptor is a man in his 60s with acute or convalescent COVID-19. CDR3 loop: CASSPDSHPETDTQYF. The CDR3 nucleotides are TGTGCCAGCAGCCCCGACAGTCATCCGGAGACAGATACGCAGTATTTT.